Reported below is one TCR beta chain. Its antigen is currently unknown. This entry comes from a study of T cell responses to AZD1222 COVID-19 vaccine. Study-wide results and caveats: Spike was spanned by vaccine-associated CD4 TCRs, with dominance at 160-218 and 743-854. Breadth and depth of Spike-specific TCRs rose after two AZD1222 doses. Regions left unmutated in variants are reportedly the target of nearly half of spike-specific TCRs.

Data came from immunoSEQ multiplex PCR; TCRdb stores just in-frame clones and leaves some out. The table includes around 190,000 clones, almost 90% detected once. Timing groups of about 4 and about 12 weeks for second doses were pooled. The V gene's germline CDR1 is SGDLS and CDR2 YYNGEE. The CDR3 extends over 13 amino acids. Trimming pared 4 bases from V and 5 bases from J, leaving 12 bases between. The chain has TRBV9 and TRBJ1-2; no firm D call. This TCR came from an adult who received the AZD1222 COVID-19 vaccine. This specimen consisted of peripheral blood, obtained 28 days after the second AZD1222 dose. The CDR3 sequence is CASSSGPLYGYTF. The CDR3 DNA reads TGTGCCAGCAGCTCAGGACCCCTTTATGGCTACACCTTC.